The present T cell receptor beta chain was sequenced within a study of blood T cell repertoires in COVID-19. Study summary: Some COVID-19 samples were acute and others convalescent; all came from the United States, Italy and Spain. T cells, B-cell-depleted T cells, or PBMCs supplied cDNA or gDNA.

As processed by the authors: Estimation of nucleated cell counts was performed using reference gene primer amplification. Libraries were prepared by immunoSEQ multiplex PCR; TCRdb keeps only in-frame clonotypes and omits some of them. D and trimming come from the DNA, and the V and J calls and clone size come from that table. The profile shows around 72,000 clones, about nine tenths of them singletons. J was trimmed by 4 bases and V by 0 bases; bases with no gene match: 4. This CDR3 contains 16 residues. Germline CDR1 KGHSH, CDR2 LQKENI. The TCR comes from a human donor with active COVID-19. The donor label of this sample is uncertain. The chain carries TRBV18 and TRBJ2-5; 11 bases fit TRBD2. Sequenced sample: peripheral blood. This CDR3 is CASSPPALAGGETQYF. CDR3 DNA: TGTGCCAGCTCACCACCGGCTCTAGCGGGAGGAGAGACCCAGTACTTC.